Described below is a single TCR beta chain sequence and its context. It has no known antigen specificity. There are no base qualities to consult, and no much larger clone falls within one base. These data come from a study of radiotherapy plus CTLA-4 blockade in lung cancer (dated by TCRdb to 2016 to 2018). Broadly, across the study: Objective responses were observed in more than 15% of enrolled patients, and disease control was achieved in around 30%.

The study tested focal radiation therapy combined with CTLA-4 blockade (ipilimumab) in patients with chemo-refractory metastatic non-small-cell lung cancer. Receptors were amplified or captured by the immunoSEQ multiplex PCR assay. The table comes from immuneACCESS by way of TCRdb, which keeps in-frame sequences with V and J called. Part of the clones is missing from these tables; in studies checked, under half for an unresolved V gene and the rest for unknown reasons. Recorded for this sample are around 110,000 clones; about 90% of them occurred a single time. Of the sample, approximately 6.6% falls within the top ten clones. What the authors observed across the whole study: Increased serum interferon-beta after radiation, together with early dynamic changes in blood T cell clones, were reported to be the strongest predictors of response. TCR clones derived from tumors expanded in peripheral blood after treatment with radiotherapy and ipilimumab.

The CDR3 goes from the cysteine to the phenylalanine over 13 residues. Left in the record is the CDR3 DNA by itself, 39 bases read in frame from the first base. The germline V gene (reference sequence) yields GTSNPN for CDR1 and SVGIG for CDR2. V has 2 bases trimmed and J has 6 bases trimmed; junction bases matching no gene number 6. The rearrangement joined TRBV30 to TRBJ2-7; 8 central bases correspond to TRBD1. The TCR was taken from a human donor with non-small cell lung cancer that progressed on radiotherapy plus ipilimumab. The sample in question was peripheral blood, obtained from a patient treated with radiotherapy plus ipilimumab. The DNA sequence follows: TGTGCCTGGAGTACAGGGGGTCCAGGCGAGCAGTACTTC. Its translation reads: CAWSTGGPGEQYF. Outside the CDR3, residues come from the reference TRBV30 and TRBJ2-7 proteins, so the full variable domain is: SQTIHQWPATLVQPVGSPLSLECTVEGTSNPNLYWYRQAAGRGLQLLFYSVGIGQISSEVPQNLSASRPQDRQFILSSKKLLLSDSGFYLCAWSTGGPGEQYFGPGTRLTVT.